This T cell receptor (beta chain) is from a study of T-cell reconstitution after alpha-beta-depleted transplantation in children. The study's findings and limits: Fresh T-cell production supplied most of the T-cell counts and diversity seen one year after transplant. Recipient T cells and thymic progenitors that survived were the source of the high TCRbeta diversity seen at day 60 in some patients. At around two months after transplant, the alpha-beta T cells were reportedly derived from several hundred expanded clones that came from non-depleted graft cells.

J was trimmed by 2 bases and V by 4 bases; bases with no gene match: 6. Germline-derived CDR1 and CDR2 are SGDLS and YYNGEE. The CDR3 contains 14 residues. In this sample, this clonotype turned up many times. The antigen is unknown. Unique molecular identifiers were incorporated during preparation of the TCRbeta library. One entry per CDR3 protein, called by TCRdb with MiXCR from the PCR reads. The sample includes about 110,000 distinct CDR3 sequences, around 6.4% seen only once; the top ten take roughly 25%. The TCR was taken from a male patient aged 2-15 years who had a stem cell transplant for acute lymphoblastic leukemia, so the T cells may come from the graft donor. The chain links TRBV9 to TRBJ2-7; 7 bases are a match to TRBD1. The sequenced sample was PBMCs, mostly from graft donor cells, obtained 360 days after TCRalphabeta/CD19-depleted stem cell transplant. CDR3: CASSTRDRAYEQYF. The CDR3 nucleotides read TGTGCCAGCAGCACCCGGGACAGAGCCTACGAGCAGTACTTC.